The entry that follows covers one TCR beta chain sequence. The antigen is unknown. The PCR had 60 Vbeta and 13 Jbeta primers. Clones were sequenced by immunoSEQ multiplex PCR, and TCRdb holds only the in-frame ones, with some missing. This table holds 100,000 or so clones, 50% to 65% found once. This specimen belongs to a study of cytomegalovirus exposure and HLA in healthy donors. V lost 3 bases and J 3 bases, leaving 6 bases between the germline ends. This CDR3 contains 12 residues. The germline V gene encodes CDR1 MNHNS and CDR2 SASEGT. Study-wide findings and caveats: Later on, a genetic analysis was performed. It linked a missense variant in DCLRE1C with V- and J-gene trimming of TCR beta.

Sequenced input: PBMCs. This clonotype was obtained from a man aged 30 to 45 in good health and CMV-seropositive. The chain uses TRBV6-1 and TRBJ2-7; no clear D. CDR3 in amino acids: CASSERGYEQYF. The CDR3 nucleotides are TGTGCCAGCAGTGAGCGCGGCTACGAGCAGTACTTC.